This T cell receptor (beta chain) was observed in a study of blood T cell repertoires in COVID-19. In the study overall: Samples taken during acute and convalescent COVID-19 were collected in the United States, Italy and Spain. T cells, B-cell-depleted T cells, or PBMCs provided the cDNA or gDNA that served as material.

The assay was immunoSEQ multiplex PCR, and TCRdb's table has in-frame clones only and misses some. The sample lists 110,000 to 150,000 clones, 70% to 85% occurring once. CDR1 is SQVTM and CDR2 is ANQGSEA in the germline V gene. Trimming took 7 bases from V and 4 from J, leaving 17 bases between them. This CDR3 region has 13 residues. The V gene is TRBV29-1, the J gene TRBJ2-7; tentative D call: TRBD1 (7 bases). This clonotype was sampled from a woman older than 75 with acute or convalescent COVID-19. Sequenced material: peripheral blood. CDR3 nucleotide sequence: TGCAGCGCCGAAGGCCCAGGGGGGTACGAGCAGTACTTC. Translated, it gives CSAEGPGGYEQYF.